The entry that follows covers one T cell receptor (beta chain) sequence. Its antigen remains unknown. The sample originates from a study of T cell responses to AZD1222 COVID-19 vaccine. General study results and limits: Increases in Spike-specific TCR breadth and depth were seen after two AZD1222 doses. None of the repertoires were sampled until the peak T cell response had passed.

Whether given at about 4 or about 12 weeks, second doses were pooled. Only in-frame clones appear in the TCRdb table, and some are missing; sequencing was by immunoSEQ multiplex PCR. The sample lists roughly 70,000 clones; 83% were seen once. Per the germline V gene, CDR1 is MGHDK and CDR2 is SYGVNS. The CDR3 is 15 amino acids. Trimming removed 4 bases from V and 7 bases from J, with 16 bases in between. The chain carries TRBV25-1 and TRBJ1-4; D unclear. Here the sequenced sample was peripheral blood, taken 28 days after the second AZD1222 dose. This receptor was obtained from an adult who received the AZD1222 COVID-19 vaccine. CDR3 loop: CASSVYGLGSEKLFF. The DNA for the CDR3 is TGTGCCAGCAGTGTCTACGGGCTGGGGAGTGAAAAACTGTTTTTT. Full variable domain (outside the CDR3, taken from reference TRBV25-1 and TRBJ1-4): EADIYQTPRYLVIGTGKKITLECSQTMGHDKMYWYQQDPGMELHLIHYSYGVNSTEKGDLSSESTVSRIRTEHFPLTLESARPSHTSQYLCASSVYGLGSEKLFFGSGTQLSVL.